The subject of this entry is one TCR beta chain. Its specificity is unknown. This sample stems from a study of blood T cells in healthy people across ages. Background on the study: Through template switching, about one barcoded beta molecule was captured per two T cells, as measured in model experiments. The study, taken as a whole, reports: CMV infection status of these donors was not known.

Alongside a J-beta primer mix, a sample-barcoded 5' primer served in a second PCR lasting about 7 to 11 cycles. TCRdb passed the 5' RACE reads through MiXCR, listing each CDR3 protein once. The repertoire holds about 1.4 million distinct CDR3 sequences, with approximately 59% as singletons. Losses at the gene ends were 4 bases for V and 7 bases for J; bases not matched to a gene: 10. This CDR3 comprises 15 residues. Germline loops: CDR1 LGHDT, CDR2 YNNKEL (reference sequence). Every donor provided around 10 milliliters of peripheral blood. The sequence came from a man aged 18 to 30 in good health. Sequencing used blood. The chain combines TRBV3-1 with TRBJ2-7; TRBD2 matches 10 bases. In DNA form, the CDR3 reads TGTGCCAGCAGCCCTGTTATAGCGGGAGGTAATGAGCAGTACTTC. Translating gives CASSPVIAGGNEQYF.